The 26 T cell receptor beta chains listed next were all sequenced from one sample in a study of T-cell memory formation after mild COVID-19. TCRdb analysed the 5' RACE reads with MiXCR anew, one entry per CDR3 protein. This sample has 150,000 to 200,000 distinct CDR3 sequences, with roughly 31% found just once. The sample comprised PBMCs or a T cell subset sorted from them (not recorded which). All receptors come from an adult woman who had mild COVID-19 (a few samples of this study predate the infection). Cell type and time point are not known.

This clonotype was picked up a small number of times. The V and J genes are TRBV13 and TRBJ2-7; the match to TRBD1 covers 7 bases. V trimming: 4 bases; J trimming: 2 bases; junction bases outside the gene matches: 20. CDR3 size: 19 residues. The germline V gene has CDR1 PRHDT and CDR2 FYEKMQ (reference sequence). Written as DNA, the CDR3 is TGTGCCAGCAGCTCCTCTCCCGGACAGGCGTTTTCCCTGCCCTACGAGCAGTACTTC. Residues: CASSSSPGQAFSLPYEQYF.

This clonotype was picked up a small number of times. Its ends do not fully match the called genes, so a read error is possible. The rearrangement uses TRBV7-8 and TRBJ2-7, with 7 bases matching TRBD2. This CDR3 spans 11 amino acids. From germline, CDR1 is SGHVS and CDR2 FQNEAQ. For the CDR3, the DNA is TGTGCCAGCAACAACGCGGGGGAGCAGTACTTT. Translation: CASNNAGEQYF. The full variable domain, rest sourced from reference TRBV7-8 and TRBJ2-7, is GAGVSQSPRYKVAKRGQDVALRCDPISGHVSLFWYQQALGQGPEFLTYFQNEAQLDKSGLPSDRFFAERPEGSVSTLKIQRTQQEDSAVYLCASNNAGEQYFGPGTRLTVT.

The rearrangement links TRBV2 to TRBJ1-5, with a weak D call TRBD1 (5 bases). Looked up from germline, CDR1 is SNHLY and CDR2 is FYNNEI. The CDR3 length is 13 residues. The V end lost 6 bases, the J end lost 4 bases, and 10 bases lay between the germline ends. This chain's CDR3 is CASRLGENQPQHF. In DNA form, the CDR3 reads TGTGCCAGCAGATTGGGGGAGAATCAGCCCCAGCATTTT. Complete variable domain (other parts from reference TRBV2 and TRBJ1-5): EPEVTQTPSHQVTQMGQEVILRCVPISNHLYFYWYRQILGQKVEFLVSFYNNEISEKSEIFDDQFSVERPDGSNFTLKIRSTKLEDSAMYFCASRLGENQPQHFGDGTRLSIL.

This clonotype was seen only a few times. This sequence joins TRBV7-3 and TRBJ2-7, with a weak D call TRBD1 (6 bases). V lost 5 bases and J lost 3, with 14 bases in between. This CDR3 has 14 residues. The V gene's germline CDR1 is SGHTA and CDR2 FQGTGA. The CDR3 nucleotides read TGTGCCAGCAGCCCACAGGGATCTAGCTACGAGCAGTACTTC. Encoded protein: CASSPQGSSYEQYF.

The sample holds a few counts of this clonotype. This rearrangement joins TRBV20-1 to TRBJ2-7; 9 positions match TRBD2. Looked up from germline, CDR1 is DFQATT and CDR2 is SNEGSKA (reference sequence). The length of the CDR3 is 17 residues. V shed 0 bases and J 0 bases; nucleotides not matched to a gene: 9. CDR3 in amino acids: CSARDRLAGTSSYEQYF. The CDR3 DNA follows: TGCAGTGCTAGAGATCGGCTAGCGGGGACGAGCTCCTACGAGCAGTACTTC.

This sequence joins TRBV4-1 and TRBJ1-2; 7 bases match TRBD1. J lost 4 bases, V lost 4 bases, and 9 bases had no gene match. CDR1 and CDR2 from the germline V gene are MGHRA and YSYEKL. CDR3 length equals 15 residues. The CDR3 region is CASSRTGTVSYGYTF. CDR3 bases: TGCGCCAGCAGCCGAACCGGGACAGTCAGCTATGGCTACACCTTC.

This clonotype was picked up a small number of times. This rearrangement joins TRBV2 to TRBJ2-2; TRBD2 is a possible D gene (7 bases). The V and J ends lost 6 bases and 10 bases respectively, with 21 bases between them. CDR1 is SNHLY, CDR2 FYNNEI, per germline. The CDR3 spans 15 residues. DNA for the CDR3: TGTGCCAGCAGCTTGATTGACGGGGGGCCCAAGGAGCTGTTTTTT. Encoded protein: CASSLIDGGPKELFF.

This clonotype was seen more than once but under ten times. The chain employs TRBV7-2 and TRBJ2-7; TRBD2 aligns across 7 bases. The CDR3 has 20 residues. Trimming at V came to 2 bases and at J to 6 bases, leaving 25 bases not matched to a gene. Germline CDR1 and CDR2: SGHTA and FQGNSA. CDR3 nucleotides: TGTGCCAGCAGCTTAAACGGGGCGGCGGGTCTTAGAGGGAGGGCCTCCGAGCAGTACTTC. Amino acids: CASSLNGAAGLRGRASEQYF.

The chain has TRBV12-3 or TRBV12-4 and TRBJ2-1, with 8 bases that match TRBD1. J gave up 4 bases and V 6 bases, and 5 bases lay outside the gene matches. The CDR3 has 14 amino acids. CDR3 sequence (DNA): TGTGCCAGCAGCCCAACAGGGGGTTACAATGAGCAGTTCTTC. Translation gives CASSPTGGYNEQFF.

Only a few counts were recorded for this clonotype. The V gene is TRBV6-6, the J gene TRBJ2-3; 7 bases match TRBD2. The CDR3 loop spans 13 amino acids. With V trimmed by 4 bases and J by 5 bases, 3 bases remained unmatched. Germline CDR1 is MNHNY and CDR2 is SVGAGI (reference sequence). The CDR3 region is CASSSSGVDTQYF. The CDR3 nucleotides read TGTGCCAGCAGTTCGAGCGGGGTAGATACGCAGTATTTT.

The CDR3 sequence is CASSLGLGGFVKETQYF. Here the CDR3 DNA reads TGCGCCAGCAGCCTAGGACTAGGCGGGTTTGTGAAAGAGACCCAGTACTTC. The V gene is TRBV4-1, the J gene TRBJ2-5, with 7 bases aligning to TRBD2. This CDR3 contains 17 residues. V was pared by 4 bases and J by 3 bases, with 14 bases of the junction left unmatched. Germline assignment: CDR1 MGHRA and CDR2 YSYEKL.

The rearrangement uses TRBV19 and TRBJ1-3; D perhaps matches TRBD1 (6 bases). The V gene lost 7 bases and the J gene lost 0 bases, with 13 bases spanning the gap. Germline values: CDR1 LNHDA, CDR2 SQIVND (reference sequence). The CDR3 spans 15 residues. The CDR3 region is CASIGGESSGNTIYF. CDR3 nucleotide sequence: TGTGCCAGTATTGGGGGCGAAAGCTCTGGAAACACCATATATTTT.

CDR3: CASSFGGQGSYEQYF. CDR3 DNA: TGCGCCAGCAGCTTCGGGGGACAGGGGTCCTACGAGCAGTACTTC. V and J are TRBV5-1 and TRBJ2-7; 10 bases map to TRBD1. This CDR3 is built from 15 residues. V shed 2 bases and J 1 base; nucleotides not matched to a gene: 3. Germline CDR1 and CDR2: SGHRS and YFSETQ.

V usage is TRBV4-2 and J usage is TRBJ2-6; 9 bases are shared with TRBD1. Germline CDR1 LGHNA, CDR2 YNFKEQ. CDR3 length equals 19 residues. J gave up 0 bases and V 1 base, and 7 bases lay outside the gene matches. CDR3 nucleotide sequence: TGTGCCAGCAGCCAAGTCCTAGGACAGGGGAGCTCTGGGGCCAACGTCCTGACTTTC. Translated, it gives CASSQVLGQGSSGANVLTF.

In this sample, this clonotype turned up a few times. CDR3 sequence (DNA): TGTGCCAGCAGCGAGTGGGCTACTAGCGGGAGGGCCCTATACGAGCAGTACTTC. Translating gives CASSEWATSGRALYEQYF. The genes are TRBV7-8 and TRBJ2-7; 13 positions match TRBD2. The germline V gene has CDR1 SGHVS and CDR2 FQNEAQ. The CDR3 is made up of 18 amino acids. J was trimmed by 4 bases and V by 5 bases; bases with no gene match: 14.

J is TRBJ1-2 and V is TRBV2; D is ambiguous. The CDR3 spans 10 residues. The germline V and J ends were trimmed by 2 bases and 7 bases, with 2 bases remaining between them. CDR1 is SNHLY and CDR2 is FYNNEI in the germline V gene. The CDR3 region has the DNA TGTGCCAGCAGTGAAATTGGCTACACCTTC. Protein: CASSEIGYTF.

This clonotype was picked up a small number of times. The chain joins TRBV12-3 or TRBV12-4 to TRBJ2-7, with 8 bases matching TRBD1. V lost 7 bases and J lost 2; bases outside the gene matches: 10. There are 15 residues in the CDR3. The CDR3 spells CASNDDRGDPYEQYF. The DNA for the CDR3 is TGTGCCAGCAACGATGACAGGGGCGACCCCTACGAGCAGTACTTC.

Only a few counts were recorded for this clonotype. The chain has TRBV9 and TRBJ2-5; a possible D gene is TRBD2 (6 bases). CDR1 is SGDLS, CDR2 YYNGEE, per germline. The CDR3 has 15 residues. V dropped 4 bases and J dropped 5 bases, with 18 bases sitting between them. DNA for the CDR3: TGTGCCAGCAGCCTCGGGACTGCCCCGACGGAGACCCAGTACTTC. This gives the protein CASSLGTAPTETQYF.

This rearrangement joins TRBV18 to TRBJ2-5; D is uncertain. There are 14 residues in the CDR3. Germline CDR1 reads KGHSH; CDR2 reads LQKENI. V was cut by 3 bases and J by 1 base, with 9 bases left in between. CDR3: CASSPGEVQETQYF. The CDR3 DNA is TGTGCCAGCTCACCTGGGGAAGTCCAAGAGACCCAGTACTTC.

This clonotype has only a few counts. The chain has TRBV7-3 and TRBJ1-2; TRBD1 is a possible D gene (5 bases). Per germline, CDR1 SGHTA and CDR2 FQGTGA. Trimming took off 5 bases at V and 4 bases at J, with 20 bases between the two ends. This CDR3 is built from 16 residues. Here the CDR3 reads CASSPQGPSLGYGYTF. The CDR3 coding sequence is TGTGCCAGCAGCCCCCAGGGCCCCTCGTTGGGCTATGGCTACACCTTC. The full variable domain, in which reference TRBV7-3 and TRBJ1-2 provide the parts outside the CDR3, is GAGVSQTPSNKVTEKGKYVELRCDPISGHTALYWYRQSLGQGPEFLIYFQGTGAADDSGLPNDRFFAVRPEGSVSTLKIQRTERGDSAVYLCASSPQGPSLGYGYTFGSGTRLTVV.

This clonotype was found a few times. V is TRBV10-2 and J is TRBJ1-3; D not resolved. Trimming took 8 bases from V and 1 from J, leaving 9 bases between them. The germline gives CDR1 WSHSY, CDR2 SAAADI. The CDR3 length is 13 residues. The CDR3 DNA reads as TGCGCCAGCCTAGGATCATCTGGAAACACCATATATTTT. Encoded protein: CASLGSSGNTIYF.

The J gene is TRBJ2-7, the V gene TRBV9; D is uncertain. The CDR3 consists of 14 residues. Trimming pared 2 bases from V and 2 bases from J, leaving 11 bases between. Germline V gives CDR1 SGDLS, CDR2 YYNGEE. The CDR3 coding sequence is TGTGCCAGCAGCGTCAGTAGCTTGGCCTACGAGCAGTACTTC. Translated: CASSVSSLAYEQYF.

This clonotype was recorded many times. The rearrangement uses TRBV19 and TRBJ2-1, with TRBD2 matching 8 bases. The CDR3 loop spans 15 amino acids. Germline lookup yields CDR1 LNHDA and CDR2 SQIVND (reference sequence). V dropped 7 bases and J dropped 6; count of bases not matched to a gene: 11. CDR3 DNA sequence: TGTGCCAGTAAATGGGTCGCGGGAGGAATCAATGAGCAGTTCTTC. Residues: CASKWVAGGINEQFF.

V usage is TRBV29-1 and J usage is TRBJ2-5; 9 bases are a match to TRBD1. This CDR3 has 14 amino acids. With 8 bases clipped from V and 6 bases from J, the junction kept 13 bases outside the gene matches. Per the germline V gene, CDR1 is SQVTM and CDR2 is ANQGSEA. The CDR3 DNA follows: TGCAGCATCGGGACAGGGATCCGAGTGAAGACCCAGTACTTC. Encoded protein: CSIGTGIRVKTQYF.

This clonotype appeared a single time. The chain uses TRBV6-1 and TRBJ1-2; D is unclear. The CDR3 is 11 amino acids. V lost 6 bases, J lost 5 bases, and 7 bases lay in between. Germline V gene lookup returns CDR1 MNHNS and CDR2 SASEGT. As DNA, the CDR3 is TGTGCCAGCAGGACTGAGTATGGCTACACCTTC. It specifies CASRTEYGYTF.

The chain combines TRBV5-1 with TRBJ2-5; perhaps D is TRBD1 or TRBD2 (5 bases each). Between the trimmed V and J ends, which lost 1 base and 2 bases, there was a span of 15 bases. Germline V gene sequence: CDR1 SGHRS, CDR2 YFSETQ. The CDR3 has 16 residues. The DNA of the CDR3 is TGCGCCAGCAGCTTGTTGGGGCCGGACTGGCAAGAGACCCAGTACTTC. Translated: CASSLLGPDWQETQYF.